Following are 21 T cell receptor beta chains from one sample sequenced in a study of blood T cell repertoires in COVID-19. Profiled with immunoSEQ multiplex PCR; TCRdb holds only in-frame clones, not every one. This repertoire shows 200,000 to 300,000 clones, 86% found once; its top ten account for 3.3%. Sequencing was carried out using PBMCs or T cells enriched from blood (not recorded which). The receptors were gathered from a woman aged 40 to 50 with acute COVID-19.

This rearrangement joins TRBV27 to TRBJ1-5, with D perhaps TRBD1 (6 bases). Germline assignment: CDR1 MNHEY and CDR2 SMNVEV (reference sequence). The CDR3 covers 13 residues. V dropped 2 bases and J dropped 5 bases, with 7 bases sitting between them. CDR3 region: CASSLGGHQPQHF. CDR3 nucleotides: TGTGCCAGCAGTTTAGGGGGCCATCAGCCCCAGCATTTT.

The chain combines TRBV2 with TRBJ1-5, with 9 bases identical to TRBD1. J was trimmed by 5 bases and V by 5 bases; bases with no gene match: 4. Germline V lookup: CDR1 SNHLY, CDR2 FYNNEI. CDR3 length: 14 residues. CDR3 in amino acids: CASSSDRGYQPQHF. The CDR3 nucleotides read TGTGCCAGCAGTTCCGACAGGGGGTATCAGCCCCAGCATTTT.

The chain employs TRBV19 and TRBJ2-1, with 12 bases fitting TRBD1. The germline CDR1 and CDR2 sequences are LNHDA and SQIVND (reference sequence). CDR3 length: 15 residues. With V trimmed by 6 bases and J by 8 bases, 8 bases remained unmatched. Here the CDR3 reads CASRTGTGGWDEQFF. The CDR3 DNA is TGTGCCAGTAGAACCGGGACAGGGGGCTGGGATGAGCAGTTCTTC.

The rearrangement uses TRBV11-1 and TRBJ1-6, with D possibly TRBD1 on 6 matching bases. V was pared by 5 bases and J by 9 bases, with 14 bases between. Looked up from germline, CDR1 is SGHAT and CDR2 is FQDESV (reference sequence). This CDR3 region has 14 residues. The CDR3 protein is CASSPRQDRSPLHF. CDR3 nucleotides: TGTGCCAGCAGCCCCCGACAGGACCGTTCACCCCTCCACTTT.

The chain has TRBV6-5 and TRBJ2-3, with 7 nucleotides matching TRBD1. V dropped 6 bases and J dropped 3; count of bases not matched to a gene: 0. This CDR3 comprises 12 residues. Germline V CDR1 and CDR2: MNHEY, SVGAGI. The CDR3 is CASSRGTDTQYF. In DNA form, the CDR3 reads TGTGCCAGCAGCAGGGGGACAGATACGCAGTATTTT.

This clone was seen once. CDR3 nucleotides: TGTGCCAGCAGTTTCGGACTAGATCGCGAGCAGTACTTC. Its translation: CASSFGLDREQYF. The rearrangement joins TRBV6-5 to TRBJ2-7; 7 nucleotides align to TRBD2. Germline CDR1 is MNHEY and CDR2 is SVGAGI. CDR3 length equals 13 residues. Germline trimming cut 4 bases from V and 6 bases from J; bases unmatched to any gene: 6.

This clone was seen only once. CDR3 region: CASTRISSNTGELFF. The CDR3 nucleotides read TGTGCCAGTACCCGTATCTCCTCGAACACCGGGGAGCTGTTTTTT. This chain uses TRBV19 with TRBJ2-2; no firm D call. V lost 7 bases and J lost 0, with 12 bases in between. The CDR3 is made up of 15 amino acids. CDR1 is LNHDA, CDR2 SQIVND, per germline (reference sequence).

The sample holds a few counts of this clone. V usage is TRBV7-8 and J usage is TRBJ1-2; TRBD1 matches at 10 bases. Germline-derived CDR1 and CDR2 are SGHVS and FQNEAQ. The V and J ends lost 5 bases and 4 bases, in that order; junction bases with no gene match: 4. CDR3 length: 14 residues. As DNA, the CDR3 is TGTGCCAGCAGCGAGGACAGGGGGATCTATGGCTACACCTTC. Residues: CASSEDRGIYGYTF.

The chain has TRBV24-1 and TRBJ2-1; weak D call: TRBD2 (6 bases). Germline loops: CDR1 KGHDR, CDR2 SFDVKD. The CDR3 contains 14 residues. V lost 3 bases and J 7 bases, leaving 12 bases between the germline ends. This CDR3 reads CATSDTPGANEQFF. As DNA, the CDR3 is TGTGCCACCAGTGATACCCCGGGAGCAAATGAGCAGTTCTTC.

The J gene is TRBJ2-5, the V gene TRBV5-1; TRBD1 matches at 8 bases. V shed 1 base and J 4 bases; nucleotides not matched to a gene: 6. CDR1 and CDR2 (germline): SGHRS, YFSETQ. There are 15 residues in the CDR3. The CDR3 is CASSLMGQEGETQYF. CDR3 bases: TGCGCCAGCAGCTTGATGGGACAGGAGGGAGAGACCCAGTACTTC.

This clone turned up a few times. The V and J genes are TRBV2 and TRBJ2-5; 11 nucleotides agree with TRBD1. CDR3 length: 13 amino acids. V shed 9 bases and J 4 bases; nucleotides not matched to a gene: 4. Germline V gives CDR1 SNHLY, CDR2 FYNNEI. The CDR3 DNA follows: TGTGCCAGTACCGGGACAGGGGGAGAGACCCAGTACTTC. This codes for CASTGTGGETQYF.

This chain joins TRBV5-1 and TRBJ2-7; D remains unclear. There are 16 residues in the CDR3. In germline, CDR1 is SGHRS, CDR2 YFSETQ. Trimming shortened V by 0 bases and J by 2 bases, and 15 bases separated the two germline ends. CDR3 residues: CASSLVSGHDTYEQYF. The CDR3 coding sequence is TGCGCCAGCAGCTTGGTATCTGGGCACGACACCTACGAGCAGTACTTC.

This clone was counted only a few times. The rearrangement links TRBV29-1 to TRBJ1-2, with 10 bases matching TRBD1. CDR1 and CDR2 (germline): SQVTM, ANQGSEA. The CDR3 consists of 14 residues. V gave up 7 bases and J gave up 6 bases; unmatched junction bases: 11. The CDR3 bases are TGCAGCGCCAAGCGGGACAGGGGAGGGGATGGCTACACCTTC. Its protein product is CSAKRDRGGDGYTF.

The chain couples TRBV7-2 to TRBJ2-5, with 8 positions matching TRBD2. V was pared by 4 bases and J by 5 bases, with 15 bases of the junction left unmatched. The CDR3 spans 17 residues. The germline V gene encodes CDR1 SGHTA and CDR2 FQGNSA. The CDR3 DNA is TGTGCCAGCAGCTCACCGACTAGCGCCCTTTTAGAGGAGACCCAGTACTTC. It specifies CASSSPTSALLEETQYF.

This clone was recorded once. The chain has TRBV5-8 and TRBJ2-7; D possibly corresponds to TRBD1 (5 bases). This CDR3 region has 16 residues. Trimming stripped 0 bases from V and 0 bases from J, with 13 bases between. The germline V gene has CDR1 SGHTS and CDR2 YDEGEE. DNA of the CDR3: TGTGCCAGCAGCTTGGGGGCAGGGCTAAGCTCCTACGAGCAGTACTTC. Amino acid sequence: CASSLGAGLSSYEQYF. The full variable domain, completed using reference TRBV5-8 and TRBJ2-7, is EAGVTQSPTHLIKTRGQQATLRCSPISGHTSVYWYQQALGLGLQFLLWYDEGEERNRGNFPPRFSGRQFPNYSSELNVNALELEDSALYLCASSLGAGLSSYEQYFGPGTRLTVT.

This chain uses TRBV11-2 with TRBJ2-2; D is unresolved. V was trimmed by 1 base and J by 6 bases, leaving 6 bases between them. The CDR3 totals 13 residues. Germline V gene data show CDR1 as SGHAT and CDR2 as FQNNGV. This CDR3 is CASSLGSPGELFF. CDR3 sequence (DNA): TGTGCCAGCAGCTTAGGGAGCCCCGGGGAGCTGTTTTTT.

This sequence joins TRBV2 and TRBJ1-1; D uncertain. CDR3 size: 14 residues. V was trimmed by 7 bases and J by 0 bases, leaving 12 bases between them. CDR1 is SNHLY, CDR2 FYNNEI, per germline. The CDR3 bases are TGTGCCAGCACCACGGGTTTTATGAACACTGAAGCTTTCTTT. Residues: CASTTGFMNTEAFF.

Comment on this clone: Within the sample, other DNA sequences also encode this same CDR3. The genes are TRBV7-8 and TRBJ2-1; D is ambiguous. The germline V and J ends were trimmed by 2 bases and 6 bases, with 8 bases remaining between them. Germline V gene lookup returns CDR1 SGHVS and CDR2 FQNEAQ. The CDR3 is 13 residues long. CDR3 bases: TGTGCCAGCAGCTTAAACCGCGTCAATGAGCAGTTCTTC. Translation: CASSLNRVNEQFF.

For the CDR3, the DNA is TGTGCCAGCAGTCTCCTGGCGGCGGCCGACACAGATACGCAGTATTTT. This sequence encodes CASSLLAAADTDTQYF. This chain joins TRBV4-2 and TRBJ2-3, with unresolved D. Germline V gene data show CDR1 as LGHNA and CDR2 as YNFKEQ. Between the trimmed V and J ends, which lost 6 bases and 2 bases, there was a span of 18 bases. The length of the CDR3 is 16 residues.

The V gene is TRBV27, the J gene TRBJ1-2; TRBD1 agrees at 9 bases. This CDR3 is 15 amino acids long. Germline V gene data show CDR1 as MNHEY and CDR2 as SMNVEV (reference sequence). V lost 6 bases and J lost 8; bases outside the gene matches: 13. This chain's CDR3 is CASSLAGDRGEGYTF. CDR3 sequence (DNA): TGTGCCAGCAGCTTAGCCGGTGACAGGGGGGAGGGCTACACCTTC.

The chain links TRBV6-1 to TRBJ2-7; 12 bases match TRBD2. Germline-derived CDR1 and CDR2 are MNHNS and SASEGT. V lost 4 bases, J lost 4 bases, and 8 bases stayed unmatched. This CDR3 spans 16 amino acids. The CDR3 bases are TGTGCCAGCAGTGCCTCTAGCGGGAGGGCCCGGTACGAGCAGTACTTC. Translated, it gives CASSASSGRARYEQYF.